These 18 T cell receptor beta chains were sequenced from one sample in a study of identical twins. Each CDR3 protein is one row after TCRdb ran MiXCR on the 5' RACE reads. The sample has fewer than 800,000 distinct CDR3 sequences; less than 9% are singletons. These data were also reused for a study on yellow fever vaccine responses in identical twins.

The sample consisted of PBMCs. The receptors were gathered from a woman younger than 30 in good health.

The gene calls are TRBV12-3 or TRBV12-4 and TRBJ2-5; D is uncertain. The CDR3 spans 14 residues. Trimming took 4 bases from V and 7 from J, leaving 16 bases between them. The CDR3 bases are TGTGCCAGCAGTTCGACCATGGGTCGGCTGACCCAGTACTTC. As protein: CASSSTMGRLTQYF.

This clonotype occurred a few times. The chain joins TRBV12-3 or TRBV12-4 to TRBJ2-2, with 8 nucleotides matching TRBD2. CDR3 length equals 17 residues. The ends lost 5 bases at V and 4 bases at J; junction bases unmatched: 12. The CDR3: CASSHSAGRAGTGELFF. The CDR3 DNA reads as TGTGCCAGCAGTCATTCGGCCGGGAGGGCGGGCACCGGGGAGCTGTTTTTT.

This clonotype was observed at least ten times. The CDR3 DNA is TGTGCCAGCAGGTACAATAACAGGGAGAACACTGAAGCTTTCTTT. Protein sequence: CASRYNNRENTEAFF. J is TRBJ1-1 and V is TRBV7-9, with a possible D match to TRBD1 (6 bases). CDR1 SEHNR and CDR2 FQNEAQ come from the germline V gene (reference sequence). V was trimmed by 6 bases and J by 1 base, leaving 15 bases between them. This CDR3 is 15 amino acids long.

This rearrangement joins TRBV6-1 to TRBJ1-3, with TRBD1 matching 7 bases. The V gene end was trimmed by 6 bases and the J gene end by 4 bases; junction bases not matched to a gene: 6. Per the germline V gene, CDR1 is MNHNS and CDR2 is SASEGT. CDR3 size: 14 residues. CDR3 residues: CASSNTGAGNTIYF. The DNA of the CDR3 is TGTGCCAGCAGCAACACAGGGGCGGGAAACACCATATATTTT.

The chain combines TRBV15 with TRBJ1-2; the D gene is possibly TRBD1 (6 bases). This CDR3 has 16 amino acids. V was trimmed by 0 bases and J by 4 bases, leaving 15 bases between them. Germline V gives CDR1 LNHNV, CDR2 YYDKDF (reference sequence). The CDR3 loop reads CATSRDHIQGGYGYTF. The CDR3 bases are TGTGCCACCAGCAGAGATCATATACAGGGCGGCTATGGCTACACCTTC.

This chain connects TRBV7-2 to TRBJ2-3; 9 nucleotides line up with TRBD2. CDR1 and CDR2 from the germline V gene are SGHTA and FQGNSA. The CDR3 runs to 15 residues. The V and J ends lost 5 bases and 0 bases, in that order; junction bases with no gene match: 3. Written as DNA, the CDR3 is TGTGCCAGCAGCAAAGCGGGGGGAAGCACAGATACGCAGTATTTT. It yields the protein CASSKAGGSTDTQYF.

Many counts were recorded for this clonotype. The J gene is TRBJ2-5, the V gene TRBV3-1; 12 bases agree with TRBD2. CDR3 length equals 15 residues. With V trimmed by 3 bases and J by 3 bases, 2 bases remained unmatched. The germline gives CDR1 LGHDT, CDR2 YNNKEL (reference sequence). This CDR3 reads CASSQGLAGEETQYF. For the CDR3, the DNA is TGTGCCAGCAGCCAGGGACTAGCGGGCGAAGAGACCCAGTACTTC.

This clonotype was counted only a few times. The CDR3, as DNA: TGTGCCAGCAGACTCGGGACAGAGAATCAGCCCCAGCATTTT. It yields the protein CASRLGTENQPQHF. The rearrangement uses TRBV12-3 or TRBV12-4 and TRBJ1-5; 7 bases are shared with TRBD1. J was trimmed by 4 bases and V by 6 bases; bases with no gene match: 6. CDR3 length: 14 amino acids.

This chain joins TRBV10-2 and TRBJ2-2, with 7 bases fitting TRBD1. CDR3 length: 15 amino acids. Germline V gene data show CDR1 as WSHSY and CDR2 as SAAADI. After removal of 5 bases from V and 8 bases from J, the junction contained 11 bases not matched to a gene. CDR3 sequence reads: CASSKGQSPTGELFF. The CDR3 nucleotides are TGCGCCAGCAGTAAGGGACAGTCACCAACAGGGGAGCTGTTTTTT.

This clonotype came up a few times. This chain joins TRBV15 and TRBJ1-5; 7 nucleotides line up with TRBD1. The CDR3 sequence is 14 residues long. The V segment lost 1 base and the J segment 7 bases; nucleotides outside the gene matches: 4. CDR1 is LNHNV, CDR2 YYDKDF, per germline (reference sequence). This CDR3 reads CATSRGDRDQPQHF. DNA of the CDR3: TGTGCCACCAGCAGAGGCGACAGGGACCAGCCCCAGCATTTT.

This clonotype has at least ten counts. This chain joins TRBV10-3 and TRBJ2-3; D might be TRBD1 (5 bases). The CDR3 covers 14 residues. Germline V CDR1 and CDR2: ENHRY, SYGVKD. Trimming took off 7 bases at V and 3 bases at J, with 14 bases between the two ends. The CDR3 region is CAIIDKGLTDTQYF. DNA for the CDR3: TGTGCCATCATTGACAAGGGGCTTACAGATACGCAGTATTTT.

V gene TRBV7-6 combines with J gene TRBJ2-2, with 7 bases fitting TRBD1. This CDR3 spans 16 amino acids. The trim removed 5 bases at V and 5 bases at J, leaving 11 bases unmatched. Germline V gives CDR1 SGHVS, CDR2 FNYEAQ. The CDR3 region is CASSPGQEKVTGELFF. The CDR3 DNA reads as TGTGCCAGCAGCCCTGGACAGGAGAAGGTGACCGGGGAGCTGTTTTTT.

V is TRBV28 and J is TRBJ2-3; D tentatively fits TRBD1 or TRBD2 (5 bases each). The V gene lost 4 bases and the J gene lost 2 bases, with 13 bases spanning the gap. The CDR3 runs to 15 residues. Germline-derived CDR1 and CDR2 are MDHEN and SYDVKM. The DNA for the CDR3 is TGTGCCAGCAGTTCAACAGTGGGGGACACAGATACGCAGTATTTT. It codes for CASSSTVGDTDTQYF.

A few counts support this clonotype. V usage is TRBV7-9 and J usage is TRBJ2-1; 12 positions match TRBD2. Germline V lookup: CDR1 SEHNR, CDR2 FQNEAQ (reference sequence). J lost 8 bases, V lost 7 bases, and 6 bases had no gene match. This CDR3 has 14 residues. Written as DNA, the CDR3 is TGTGCCAGCATCACGACTAGCGGGGGTTATGAGCAGTTCTTC. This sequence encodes CASITTSGGYEQFF.

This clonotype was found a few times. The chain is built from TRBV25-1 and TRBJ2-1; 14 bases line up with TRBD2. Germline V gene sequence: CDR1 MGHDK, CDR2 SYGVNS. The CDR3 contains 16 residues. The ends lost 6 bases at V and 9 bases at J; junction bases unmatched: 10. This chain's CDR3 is CASRAGGLAGVGEQFF. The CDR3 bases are TGTGCCAGCAGGGCGGGGGGACTAGCGGGAGTAGGTGAGCAGTTCTTC.

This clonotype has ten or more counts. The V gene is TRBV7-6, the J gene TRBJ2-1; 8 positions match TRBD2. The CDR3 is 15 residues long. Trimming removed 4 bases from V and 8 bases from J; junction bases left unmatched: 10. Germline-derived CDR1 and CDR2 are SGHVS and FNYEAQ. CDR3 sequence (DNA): TGTGCCAGCAGCTATTCCGGGACTAGTAGCGATGAGCAGTTCTTC. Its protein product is CASSYSGTSSDEQFF.

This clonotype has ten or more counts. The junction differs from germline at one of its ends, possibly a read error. CDR3 DNA: TGCGCCAGCAGCCTAGGGACTAGCGGTAGCACAGATACGCAGTATTTT. This gives the protein CASSLGTSGSTDTQYF. The chain uses TRBV7-9 and TRBJ2-3, with 11 bases matching TRBD2. Germline V lookup: CDR1 SEHNR, CDR2 FQNEAQ (reference sequence). CDR3 length: 16 residues.

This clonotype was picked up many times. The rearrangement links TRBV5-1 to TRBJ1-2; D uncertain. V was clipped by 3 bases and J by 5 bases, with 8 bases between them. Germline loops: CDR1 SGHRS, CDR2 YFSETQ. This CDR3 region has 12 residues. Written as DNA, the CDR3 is TGCGCCAGCAGCTCGGATATATATGGCTACACCTTC. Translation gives CASSSDIYGYTF.